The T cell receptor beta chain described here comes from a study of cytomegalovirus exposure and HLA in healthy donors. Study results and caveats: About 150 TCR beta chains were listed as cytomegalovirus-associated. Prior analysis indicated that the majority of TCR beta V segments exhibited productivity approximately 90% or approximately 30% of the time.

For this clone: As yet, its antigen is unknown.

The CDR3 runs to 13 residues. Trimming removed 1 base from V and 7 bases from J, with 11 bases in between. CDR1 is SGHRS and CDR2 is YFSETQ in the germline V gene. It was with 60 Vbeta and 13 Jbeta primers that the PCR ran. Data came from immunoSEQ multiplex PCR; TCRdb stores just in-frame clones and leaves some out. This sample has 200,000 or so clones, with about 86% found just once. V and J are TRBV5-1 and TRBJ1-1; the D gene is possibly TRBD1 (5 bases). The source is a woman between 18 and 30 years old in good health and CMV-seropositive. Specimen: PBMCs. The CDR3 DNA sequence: TGCGCCAGCAGCTTGCTTAGGGGCCGTGAAGCTTTCTTT. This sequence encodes CASSLLRGREAFF.